A single TCR beta chain is shown here with its context. By how much of the sample it makes up, this clonotype is medium-sized (0.01 to 0.1%). Its antigen is unknown. A read error is possible here, since a much larger clone lies one base away. This entry is derived from a study of neurological immune-mediated disorders (dated by TCRdb to the late 2010s). Looking at the study overall: Among the approximately 34 multiple sclerosis patients, relapsing-remitting MS was present in 31 and secondary progressive MS was present in 3. The 100 to 110 TCR-beta libraries covered PBMC samples along with longitudinal samples, technical triplicates, and paired sorted CD4+ and CD8+ T-cell subsets. The cohort was made up of 68 subjects, consisting of roughly 14 HAM/TSP patients, 35 or so multiple sclerosis patients and 20 or so healthy controls. Peripheral blood TCR-beta repertoires from patients with HTLV-I-associated myelopathy (HAM/TSP), patients with multiple sclerosis, and healthy controls were compared in the study using UMI-based sequencing. Results and caveats for the whole study, not just this receptor: Repertoires from 18 of 34 MS patients were grouped by phylogenetic analysis into a cluster of related CDR3 sequences, suggesting a possible repertoire-level signature. No association of the MS cluster with clinical or MRI features was observed, and the need for larger cohorts was stated by the authors. TCR clonal expansion was highest in HAM/TSP patients and lowest in MS patients, with MS patients falling below even healthy controls. Across subjects, expanded clones never shared an identical CDR3 amino acid sequence, which suggests that the TCR-beta repertoires in every group were private.

The germline V gene sets CDR1 to MGHRA and CDR2 to YSYEKL. The trim is 2 bases for V and 2 bases for J, with a gap of 9 bases between the germline ends. Reading from cysteine to phenylalanine, the CDR3 counts 14 amino acids. The only DNA kept is the CDR3, 42 bases in frame from the first base. cDNA was synthesized by template-switch 5'RACE using a primer carrying a 10-nucleotide random unique molecular identifier by which each TCR transcript was tagged. Each sequencing run produced over 160 million TCR-beta sequences covering 15-18 subjects. The RNeasy kit was used to extract total RNA. Using the KAPA Real-time Library Amplification kit, TCR-beta VDJ regions were amplified with primers for the TCR constant region and the 5'RACE anchor. A first PCR added sample indexes and Illumina adaptors, after which a second PCR increased the library yield. The roughly 650 bp TCR product was size-selected on a 2% E-gel SizeSelection system after Ampure bead purification. Before pooling, library quality was checked on a Bioanalyzer, concentration was measured with Qubit, and libraries were quantified with the Kapa Library Quantification kit. An Illumina HiSeq 2500 sequenced the libraries paired-end 2 x 150 bp. To increase sequence diversity, roughly 24-32% phiX was spiked into each library pool. In the original analysis: The quality-filtered reads were processed with the UMI-based MiGEC pipeline, whose error correction step removed more than 75% of the raw TCR sequences. VDJ genes were aligned to IMGT germline references, and clonotypes were defined by unique CDR3 amino acid sequence plus V-J genes. Clonal expansion, Shannon diversity and CDR3 relatedness (CalcPairwiseDistances, ClusterSamples) were evaluated with VDJtools, and phylogenetic trees were built with CLCbio workbench. Using coefficient-of-variation modelling across technical triplicates, the study counted a clone as expanded if it had at least 8 unique UMIs. In-frame beta chains were kept once TCRdb had trimmed the public reads at Q25 with fastp and called clones with MiXCR. Rows matching on CDR3 protein sequence are summarized as one entry with the most common DNA and genes. The V and J calls and clone size come from TCRdb's table, not from the authors' own analysis. For this sample there are tens of thousands of distinct CDR3 sequences; 4.5% appear just once. The top ten hold 6.9% of the sample.

Libraries from unsorted PBMCs were made from 2 million PBMCs kept in RNAlater at -80 degrees C until RNA extraction. The multiple sclerosis patients were enrolled in a US clinical protocol that used magnetic resonance imaging to evaluate disease progression. Peripheral blood was subjected to Ficoll-Hypaque density gradient centrifugation to isolate PBMCs, which were then cryopreserved in liquid nitrogen. Recombination linked TRBV4-1 to TRBJ1-2, with the D gene not confidently named. Sequenced: PBMCs. The TCR sequence derives from a man aged 25-45 years with multiple sclerosis. The DNA reads TGCGCCAGCAGCCAAACGGAAGGCAACTATGGCTACACCTTC. It translates as CASSQTEGNYGYTF.